Below, 5 T cell receptor beta chains from the same sample are listed, as sequenced in a study of T cell responses to AZD1222 COVID-19 vaccine. The table came from immunoSEQ multiplex PCR; TCRdb's copy has only in-frame clones and leaves some out. This sample has 150,000 to 200,000 clones, with 85% to 90% found just once. Source: peripheral blood, taken on day 0 of AZD1222 vaccination. These receptors were taken from an adult in good health.

This chain links TRBV5-1 with TRBJ2-2, with 12 bases fitting TRBD2. Looked up from germline, CDR1 is SGHRS and CDR2 is YFSETQ. Trimming removed 5 bases from V and 5 bases from J; junction bases left unmatched: 4. This CDR3 has 15 residues. The CDR3 loop reads CASSSGTSGTGELFF. The CDR3, as DNA: TGCGCCAGCAGTTCCGGGACTAGCGGGACCGGGGAGCTGTTTTTT.

This clone was picked up one time. This chain connects TRBV6-5 to TRBJ2-7, with a weak D call TRBD1 (5 bases). Trimming stripped 6 bases from V and 5 bases from J, with 17 bases between. The germline CDR1 and CDR2 sequences are MNHEY and SVGAGI. The CDR3 is 14 residues long. CDR3 region: CASRLGHGGDEQYF. Here the CDR3 DNA reads TGTGCCAGCAGGCTTGGACATGGCGGCGACGAGCAGTACTTC.

This chain joins TRBV19 and TRBJ1-4; 7 positions match TRBD1. The CDR3 length is 15 residues. After removal of 6 bases from V and 7 bases from J, the junction contained 11 bases not matched to a gene. Germline CDR1 reads LNHDA; CDR2 reads SQIVND (reference sequence). CDR3 coding DNA: TGTGCCAGTAGCCTGCAGTCAGGGGGTGGTGAAAAACTGTTTTTT. Its translation: CASSLQSGGGEKLFF. Using reference TRBV19 and TRBJ1-4 for the parts outside the CDR3, the full variable domain is DGGITQSPKYLFRKEGQNVTLSCEQNLNHDAMYWYRQDPGQGLRLIYYSQIVNDFQKGDIAEGYSVSREKKESFPLTVTSAQKNPTAFYLCASSLQSGGGEKLFFGSGTQLSVL.

Concerning this clone: The same CDR3 can be traced to other DNA sequences in this sample. The J gene is TRBJ2-1, the V gene TRBV7-2, with no clear D. Germline CDR1 SGHTA, CDR2 FQGNSA. CDR3 length: 13 residues. V lost 3 bases and J 4 bases, leaving 7 bases between the germline ends. The DNA for the CDR3 is TGTGCCAGCAGCTTTATAGGATACAATGAGCAGTTCTTC. It translates to CASSFIGYNEQFF.

The rearrangement joins TRBV28 to TRBJ2-7; a possible D gene is TRBD1 (6 bases). CDR1 MDHEN and CDR2 SYDVKM come from the germline V gene. This CDR3 contains 13 residues. Trimming pared 7 bases from V and 3 bases from J, leaving 13 bases between. In DNA, the CDR3 is TGTGCCAGCACCCAACAGGGCCTCTACGAGCAGTACTTC. Translated, it gives CASTQQGLYEQYF.